These 4 T cell receptor beta chains originate from one sample sequenced in a study of blood T cells in healthy people across ages. Then a second PCR, running roughly 6 to 12 cycles, was carried out with a sample-barcoded 5' primer and a J-beta primer mix. Each CDR3 protein gets one entry after TCRdb re-called the 5' RACE reads with MiXCR. Of more than 900,000 distinct CDR3 sequences in the sample, just under 30% were seen once. These data are also associated with another study on T cells of mothers and their children.

The material sequenced was blood. These receptors all stem from a middle-aged woman in good health.

This clonotype appeared many times. The rearrangement uses TRBV20-1 and TRBJ2-7; TRBD1 matches at 10 bases. Germline CDR1 DFQATT, CDR2 SNEGSKA (reference sequence). The V gene end was trimmed by 6 bases and the J gene end by 2 bases; junction bases not matched to a gene: 7. The CDR3 consists of 14 residues. The CDR3 bases are TGCAGTGCGGTAGAGGGACAGGGGACCTACGAGCAGTACTTC. It is translated as CSAVEGQGTYEQYF.

This clonotype was picked up many times. This chain joins TRBV7-9 and TRBJ2-7; no clear D. CDR1 is SEHNR and CDR2 is FQNEAQ in the germline V gene (reference sequence). V lost 5 bases and J lost 3, with 20 bases in between. The CDR3 is 16 residues long. CDR3 amino acids: CASSPPVLRYVYEQYF. The CDR3 nucleotides read TGTGCCAGCAGCCCCCCTGTCCTGCGGTACGTCTACGAGCAGTACTTC.

With regard to this clonotype: This may arise from a read error, as a much more abundant clone is one base away. The chain carries TRBV27 and TRBJ2-1; D perhaps matches TRBD2 (5 bases). The CDR3 sequence is 17 residues long. The V gene lost 5 bases and the J gene lost 13 bases, with 30 bases spanning the gap. Germline V gene lookup returns CDR1 MNHEY and CDR2 SMNVEV (reference sequence). CDR3 coding DNA: TGTGCCAGCAGTCCAACCTTCCTAGCTGGGTTGCGAGAGACCCAGTTCTTC. This encodes CASSPTFLAGLRETQFF.

This clonotype was picked up a small number of times. V is TRBV13 and J is TRBJ1-1; 8 nucleotides line up with TRBD1. J was trimmed by 0 bases and V by 0 bases; bases with no gene match: 3. Germline-derived CDR1 and CDR2 are PRHDT and FYEKMQ (reference sequence). This CDR3 contains 16 residues. The CDR3 DNA reads as TGTGCCAGCAGCTTAGGGGACAGGGAATTGAACACTGAAGCTTTCTTT. Translation gives CASSLGDRELNTEAFF.